The entry that follows covers one T cell receptor (beta chain) sequence. What it recognizes is unknown. Per the germline V gene, CDR1 is SGHVS and CDR2 is FNYEAQ. Losses at the gene ends were 5 bases for V and 7 bases for J; bases not matched to a gene: 8. The CDR3 length is 15 residues. These data originate in a study of T cell repertoires in cytomegalovirus infection. Each CDR3 protein is one row after TCRdb ran MiXCR on the reads. The data show 300,000 to 400,000 distinct CDR3 sequences, almost 30% seen once. This specimen consisted of cultured PBMCs, obtained from culture after CMV antigen stimulation. The sequence derives from a human donor in good health (CMV status not recorded). Some clones in this sample may be carry-over from other donors' samples. The chain couples TRBV7-6 to TRBJ1-6; 7 nucleotides line up with TRBD1. The CDR3, as DNA: TGTGCCAGCAGCCTTCAAGGGGGCAACAATTCACCCCTCCACTTT. Amino acid sequence: CASSLQGGNNSPLHF.